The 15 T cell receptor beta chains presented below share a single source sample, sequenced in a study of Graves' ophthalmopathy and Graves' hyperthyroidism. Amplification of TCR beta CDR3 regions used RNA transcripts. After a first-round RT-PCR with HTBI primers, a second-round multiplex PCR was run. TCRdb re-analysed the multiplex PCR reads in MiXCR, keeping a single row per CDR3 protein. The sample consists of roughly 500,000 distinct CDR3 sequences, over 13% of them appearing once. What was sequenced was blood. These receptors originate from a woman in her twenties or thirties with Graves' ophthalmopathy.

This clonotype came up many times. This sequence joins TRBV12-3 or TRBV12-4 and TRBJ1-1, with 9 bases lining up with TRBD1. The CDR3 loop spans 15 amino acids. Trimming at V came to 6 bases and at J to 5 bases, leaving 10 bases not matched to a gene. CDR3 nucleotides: TGTGCCAGCAGCAATACTATCGGACAGGGGACTGAAGCTTTCTTT. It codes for CASSNTIGQGTEAFF.

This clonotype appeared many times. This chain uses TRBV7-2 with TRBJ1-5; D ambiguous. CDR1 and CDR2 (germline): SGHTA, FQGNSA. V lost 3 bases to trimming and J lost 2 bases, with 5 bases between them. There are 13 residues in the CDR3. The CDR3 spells CASSFNGNQPQHF. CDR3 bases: TGTGCCAGCAGCTTTAACGGCAATCAGCCCCAGCATTTT.

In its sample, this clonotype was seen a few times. The CDR3 DNA reads TGCGCCAGCAGATCCTCAGGGGAAGAGACCCAGTACTTC. Amino acids: CASRSSGEETQYF. The chain carries TRBV5-1 and TRBJ2-5; possibly TRBD1 for D (6 bases). The CDR3 loop spans 13 amino acids. Germline V gives CDR1 SGHRS, CDR2 YFSETQ. V was shortened by 5 bases and J by 3 bases, with 11 bases between the two germline ends.

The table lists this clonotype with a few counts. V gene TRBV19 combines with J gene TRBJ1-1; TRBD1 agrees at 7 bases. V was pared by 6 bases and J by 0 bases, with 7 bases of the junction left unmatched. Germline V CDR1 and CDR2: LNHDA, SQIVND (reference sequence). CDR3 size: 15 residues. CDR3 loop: CASRYRGPMNTEAFF. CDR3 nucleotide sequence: TGTGCCAGTAGATACAGGGGCCCGATGAACACTGAAGCTTTCTTT.

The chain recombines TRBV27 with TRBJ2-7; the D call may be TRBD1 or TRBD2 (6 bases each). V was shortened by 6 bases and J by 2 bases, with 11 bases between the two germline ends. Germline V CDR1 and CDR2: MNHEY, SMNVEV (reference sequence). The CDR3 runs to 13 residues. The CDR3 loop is CASSYGGPYEQYF. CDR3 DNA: TGTGCCAGCAGCTACGGGGGCCCCTACGAGCAGTACTTC.

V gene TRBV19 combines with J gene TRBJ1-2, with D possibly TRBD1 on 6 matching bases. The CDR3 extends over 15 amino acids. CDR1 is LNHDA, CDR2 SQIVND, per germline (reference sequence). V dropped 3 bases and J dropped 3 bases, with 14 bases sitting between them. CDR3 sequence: CASSIPRGMDYGYTF. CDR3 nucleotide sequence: TGTGCCAGTAGTATTCCCAGGGGCATGGACTATGGCTACACCTTC.

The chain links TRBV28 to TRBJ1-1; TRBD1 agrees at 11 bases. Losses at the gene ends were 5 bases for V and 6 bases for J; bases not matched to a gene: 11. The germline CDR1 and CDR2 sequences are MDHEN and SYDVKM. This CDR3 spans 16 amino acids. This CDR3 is CASSPLQPGQGAEAFF. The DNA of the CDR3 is TGTGCCAGCAGTCCCCTACAACCGGGACAGGGGGCTGAAGCTTTCTTT.

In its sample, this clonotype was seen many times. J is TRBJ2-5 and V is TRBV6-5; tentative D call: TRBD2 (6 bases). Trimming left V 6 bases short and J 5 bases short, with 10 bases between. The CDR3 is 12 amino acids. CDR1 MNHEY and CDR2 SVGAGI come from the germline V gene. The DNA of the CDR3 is TGTGCCAGCAGATCTGGAGGGGAGACCCAGTACTTC. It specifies CASRSGGETQYF.

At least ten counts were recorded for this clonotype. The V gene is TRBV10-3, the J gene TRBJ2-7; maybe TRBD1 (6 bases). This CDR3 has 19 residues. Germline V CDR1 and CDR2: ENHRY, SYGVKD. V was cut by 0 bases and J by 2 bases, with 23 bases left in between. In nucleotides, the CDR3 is TGTGCCATCAGTGAGTCAGGGGGACAACAATCCGGTCCGCCCTACGAGCAGTACTTC. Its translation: CAISESGGQQSGPPYEQYF.

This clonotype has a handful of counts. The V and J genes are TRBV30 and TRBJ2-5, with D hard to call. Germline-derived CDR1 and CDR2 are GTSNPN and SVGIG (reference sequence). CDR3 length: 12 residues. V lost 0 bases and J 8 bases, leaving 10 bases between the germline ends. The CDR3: CAWSVTQGTQYF. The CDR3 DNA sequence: TGTGCCTGGAGTGTAACGCAAGGAACCCAGTACTTC.

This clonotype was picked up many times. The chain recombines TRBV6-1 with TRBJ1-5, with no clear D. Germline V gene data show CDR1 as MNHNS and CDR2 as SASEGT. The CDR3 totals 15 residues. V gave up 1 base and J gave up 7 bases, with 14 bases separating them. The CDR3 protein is CASSEVGGPGQPQHF. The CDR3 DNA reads TGTGCCAGCAGTGAAGTCGGCGGCCCCGGGCAGCCCCAGCATTTT.

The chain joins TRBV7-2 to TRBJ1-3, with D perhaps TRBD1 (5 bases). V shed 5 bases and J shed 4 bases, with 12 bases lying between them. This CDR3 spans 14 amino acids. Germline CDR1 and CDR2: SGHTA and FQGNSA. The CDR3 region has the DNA TGTGCCAGCAGCGGAGGGACCTTCGGAAACACCATATATTTT. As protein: CASSGGTFGNTIYF.

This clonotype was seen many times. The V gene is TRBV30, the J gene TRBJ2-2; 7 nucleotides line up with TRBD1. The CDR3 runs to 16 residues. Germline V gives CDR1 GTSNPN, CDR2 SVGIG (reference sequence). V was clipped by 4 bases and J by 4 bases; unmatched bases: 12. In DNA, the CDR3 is TGTGCCTGGACTTTGGGGGCAGGGGGAGTCACCGGGGAGCTGTTTTTT. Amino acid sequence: CAWTLGAGGVTGELFF.

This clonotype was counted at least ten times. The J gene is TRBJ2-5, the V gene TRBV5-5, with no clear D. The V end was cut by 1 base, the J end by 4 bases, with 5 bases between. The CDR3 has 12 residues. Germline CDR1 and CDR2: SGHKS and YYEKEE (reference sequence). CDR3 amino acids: CASSLMGETQYF. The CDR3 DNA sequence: TGTGCCAGCAGCTTGATGGGAGAGACCCAGTACTTC.

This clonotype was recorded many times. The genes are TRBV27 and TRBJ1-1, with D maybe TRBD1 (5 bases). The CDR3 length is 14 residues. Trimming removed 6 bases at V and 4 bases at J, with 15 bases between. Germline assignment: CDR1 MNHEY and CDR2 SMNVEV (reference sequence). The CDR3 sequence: CASSAIGAGTEAFF. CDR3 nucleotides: TGTGCCAGCAGCGCCATCGGGGCTGGCACTGAAGCTTTCTTT.